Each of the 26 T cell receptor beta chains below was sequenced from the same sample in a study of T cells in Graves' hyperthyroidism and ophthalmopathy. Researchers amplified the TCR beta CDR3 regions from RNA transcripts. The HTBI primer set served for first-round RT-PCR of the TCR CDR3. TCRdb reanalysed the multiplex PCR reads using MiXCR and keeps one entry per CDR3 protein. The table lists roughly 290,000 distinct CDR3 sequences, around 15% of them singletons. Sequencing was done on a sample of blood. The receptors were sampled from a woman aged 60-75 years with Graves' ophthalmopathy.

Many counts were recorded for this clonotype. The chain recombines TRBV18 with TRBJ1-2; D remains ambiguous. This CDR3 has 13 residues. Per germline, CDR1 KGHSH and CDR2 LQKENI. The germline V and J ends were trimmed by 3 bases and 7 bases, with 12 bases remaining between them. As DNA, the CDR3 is TGTGCCAGCTCACCGATTCGGGCGAGTGGCTACACCTTC. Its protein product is CASSPIRASGYTF.

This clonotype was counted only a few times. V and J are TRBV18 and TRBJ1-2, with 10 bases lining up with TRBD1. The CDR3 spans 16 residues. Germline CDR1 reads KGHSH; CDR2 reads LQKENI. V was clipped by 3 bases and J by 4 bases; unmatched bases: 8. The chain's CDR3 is CASSPDLGQGGYGYTF. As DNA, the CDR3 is TGTGCCAGCTCACCTGACCTTGGACAGGGGGGCTATGGCTACACCTTC.

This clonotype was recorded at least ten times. The CDR3 loop reads CATSEDAQETQYF. Written as DNA, the CDR3 is TGTGCCACCAGCGAGGATGCACAAGAGACCCAGTACTTC. This sequence joins TRBV15 and TRBJ2-5; D gene unclear. There are 13 residues in the CDR3. Germline values: CDR1 LNHNV, CDR2 YYDKDF (reference sequence). The ends were cut back, 5 bases at V and 2 bases at J, with 9 bases in the middle.

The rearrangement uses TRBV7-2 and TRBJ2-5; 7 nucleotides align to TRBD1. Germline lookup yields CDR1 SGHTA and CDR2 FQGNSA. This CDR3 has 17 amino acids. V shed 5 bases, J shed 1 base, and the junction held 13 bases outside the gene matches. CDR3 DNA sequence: TGTGCCAGCAGCACGAGATATGACAGGGTCCCCCAAGAGACCCAGTACTTC. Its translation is CASSTRYDRVPQETQYF.

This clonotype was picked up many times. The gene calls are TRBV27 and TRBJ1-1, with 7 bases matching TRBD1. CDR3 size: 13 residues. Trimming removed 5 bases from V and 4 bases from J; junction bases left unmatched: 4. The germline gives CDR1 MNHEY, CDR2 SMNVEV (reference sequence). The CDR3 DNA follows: TGTGCCAGCAGTCACGAGGGGGCCACTGAAGCTTTCTTT. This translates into CASSHEGATEAFF.

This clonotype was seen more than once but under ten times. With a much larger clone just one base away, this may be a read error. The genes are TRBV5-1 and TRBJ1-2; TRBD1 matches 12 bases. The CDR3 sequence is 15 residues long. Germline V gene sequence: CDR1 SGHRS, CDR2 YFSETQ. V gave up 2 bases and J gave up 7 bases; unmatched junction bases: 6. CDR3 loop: CASSFTGTGGCGYTF. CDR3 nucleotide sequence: TGCGCCAGCAGCTTTACCGGGACAGGGGGCTGTGGCTACACCTTC.

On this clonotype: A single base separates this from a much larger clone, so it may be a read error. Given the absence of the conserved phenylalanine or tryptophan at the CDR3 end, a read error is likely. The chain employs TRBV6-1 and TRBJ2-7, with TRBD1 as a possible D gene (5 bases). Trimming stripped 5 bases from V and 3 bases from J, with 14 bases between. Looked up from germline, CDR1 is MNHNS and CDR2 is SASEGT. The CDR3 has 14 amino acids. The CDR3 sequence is CASSRGQNGYEQYL. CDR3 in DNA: TGTGCCAGCAGTCGAGGACAAAACGGCTACGAGCAGTACCTC.

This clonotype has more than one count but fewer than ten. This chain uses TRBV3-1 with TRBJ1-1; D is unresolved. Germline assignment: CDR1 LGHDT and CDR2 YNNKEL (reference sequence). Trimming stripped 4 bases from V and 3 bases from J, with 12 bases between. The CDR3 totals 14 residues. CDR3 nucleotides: TGTGCCAGCAGCCCAAACGCGGCGGACACTGAAGCTTTCTTT. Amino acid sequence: CASSPNAADTEAFF.

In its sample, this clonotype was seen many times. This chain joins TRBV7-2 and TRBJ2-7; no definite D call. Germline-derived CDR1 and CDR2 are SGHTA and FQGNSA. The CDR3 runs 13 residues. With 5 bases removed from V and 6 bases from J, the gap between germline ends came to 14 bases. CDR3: CASSADILGEQYF. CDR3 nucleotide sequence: TGTGCCAGCAGCGCAGATATCTTGGGCGAGCAGTACTTC.

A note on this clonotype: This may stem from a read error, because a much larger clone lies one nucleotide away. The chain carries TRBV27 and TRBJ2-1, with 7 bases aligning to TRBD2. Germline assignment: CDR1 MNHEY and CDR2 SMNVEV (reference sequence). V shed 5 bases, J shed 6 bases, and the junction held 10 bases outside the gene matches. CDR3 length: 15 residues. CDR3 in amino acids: CASSPRLARRNEQFF. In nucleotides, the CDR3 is TGTGCCAGCAGTCCGAGACTAGCCCGCCGCAATGAGCAGTTCTTC.

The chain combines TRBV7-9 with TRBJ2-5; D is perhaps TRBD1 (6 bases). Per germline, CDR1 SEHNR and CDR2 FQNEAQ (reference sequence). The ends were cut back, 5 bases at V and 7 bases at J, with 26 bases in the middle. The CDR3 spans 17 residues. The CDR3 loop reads CASSPTTLRGRRGTQYF. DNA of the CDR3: TGTGCCAGCAGCCCGACTACCTTGAGGGGGAGAAGGGGGACCCAGTACTTC.

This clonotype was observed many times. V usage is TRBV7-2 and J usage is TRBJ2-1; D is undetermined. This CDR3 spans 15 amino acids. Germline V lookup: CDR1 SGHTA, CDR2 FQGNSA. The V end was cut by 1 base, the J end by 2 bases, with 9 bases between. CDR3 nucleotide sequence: TGTGCCAGCAGCTTAGTATCCTCTACCTACAATGAGCAGTTCTTC. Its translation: CASSLVSSTYNEQFF.

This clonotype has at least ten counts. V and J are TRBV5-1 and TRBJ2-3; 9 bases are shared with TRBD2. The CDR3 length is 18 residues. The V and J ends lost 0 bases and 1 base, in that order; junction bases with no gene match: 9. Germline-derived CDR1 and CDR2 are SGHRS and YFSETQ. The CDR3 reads CASSLGVAGASRTDTQYF. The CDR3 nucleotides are TGCGCCAGCAGCTTGGGTGTAGCGGGGGCCTCCCGCACAGATACGCAGTATTTT. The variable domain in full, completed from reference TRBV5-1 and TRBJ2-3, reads KAGVTQTPRYLIKTRGQQVTLSCSPISGHRSVSWYQQTPGQGLQFLFEYFSETQRNKGNFPGRFSGRQFSNSRSEMNVSTLELGDSALYLCASSLGVAGASRTDTQYFGPGTRLTVL.

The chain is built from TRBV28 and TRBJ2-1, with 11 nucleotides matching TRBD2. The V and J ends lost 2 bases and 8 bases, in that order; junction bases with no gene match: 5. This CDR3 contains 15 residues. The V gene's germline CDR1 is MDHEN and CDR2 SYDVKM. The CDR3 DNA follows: TGTGCCAGCAGTTTAACGGCTAGCGGGAGGCATGAGCAGTTCTTC. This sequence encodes CASSLTASGRHEQFF. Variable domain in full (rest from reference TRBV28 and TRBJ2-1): DVKVTQSSRYLVKRTGEKVFLECVQDMDHENMFWYRQDPGLGLRLIYFSYDVKMKEKGDIPEGYSVSREKKERFSLILESASTNQTSMYLCASSLTASGRHEQFFGPGTRLTVL.

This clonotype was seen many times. CDR3 loop: CASSSTTGPPGSTEAFF. DNA of the CDR3: TGCGCCAGCAGCTCAACAACCGGACCCCCTGGAAGCACTGAAGCTTTCTTT. The V gene is TRBV5-1, the J gene TRBJ1-1; D gene unclear. The V and J ends lost 3 bases and 4 bases respectively, with 22 bases between them. Germline CDR1 reads SGHRS; CDR2 reads YFSETQ. The CDR3 length is 17 residues.

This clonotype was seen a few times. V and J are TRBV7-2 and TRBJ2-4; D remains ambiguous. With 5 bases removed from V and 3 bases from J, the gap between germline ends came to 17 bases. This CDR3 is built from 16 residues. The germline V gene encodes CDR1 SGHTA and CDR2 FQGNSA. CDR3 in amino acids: CASSPDVVVVKNIQYF. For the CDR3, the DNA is TGTGCCAGCAGCCCAGACGTGGTTGTCGTCAAAAACATTCAGTACTTC.

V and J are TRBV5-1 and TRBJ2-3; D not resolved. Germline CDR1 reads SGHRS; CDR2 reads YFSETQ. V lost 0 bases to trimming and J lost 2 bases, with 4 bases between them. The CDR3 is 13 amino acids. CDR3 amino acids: CASSLEATDTQYF. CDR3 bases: TGCGCCAGCAGCTTGGAAGCCACAGATACGCAGTATTTT.

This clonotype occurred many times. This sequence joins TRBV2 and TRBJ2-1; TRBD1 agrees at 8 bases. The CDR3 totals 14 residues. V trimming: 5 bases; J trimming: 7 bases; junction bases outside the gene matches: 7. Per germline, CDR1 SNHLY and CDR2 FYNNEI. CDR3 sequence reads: CASSLTGAGNEQFF. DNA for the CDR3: TGTGCCAGCAGTTTGACAGGGGCGGGGAATGAGCAGTTCTTC.

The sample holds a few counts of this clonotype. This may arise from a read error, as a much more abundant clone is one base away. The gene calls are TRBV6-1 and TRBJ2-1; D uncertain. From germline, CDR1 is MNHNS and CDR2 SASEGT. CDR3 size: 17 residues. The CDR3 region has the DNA TGTACCAGCAGTGAAGCGCTTAGGTGGAGCTCCTACAATGAGCAGTTCTTC. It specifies CTSSEALRWSSYNEQFF.

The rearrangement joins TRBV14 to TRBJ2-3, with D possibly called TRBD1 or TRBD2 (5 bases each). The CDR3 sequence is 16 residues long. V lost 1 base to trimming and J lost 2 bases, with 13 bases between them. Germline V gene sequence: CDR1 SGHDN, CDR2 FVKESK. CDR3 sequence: CASSQGRDQFTDTQYF. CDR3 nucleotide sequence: TGTGCCAGCAGCCAAGGAAGGGACCAATTCACAGATACGCAGTATTTT.

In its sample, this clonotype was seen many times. CDR3 sequence reads: CSARVKVTSGRGSSYNEQFF. In DNA, the CDR3 is TGCAGTGCTAGAGTTAAGGTGACTAGCGGGAGAGGTTCCTCCTACAATGAGCAGTTCTTC. The gene calls are TRBV20-1 and TRBJ2-1; 12 bases fit TRBD2. This CDR3 is built from 20 residues. Germline V gene sequence: CDR1 DFQATT, CDR2 SNEGSKA (reference sequence). V trimming: 1 base; J trimming: 0 bases; junction bases outside the gene matches: 13.

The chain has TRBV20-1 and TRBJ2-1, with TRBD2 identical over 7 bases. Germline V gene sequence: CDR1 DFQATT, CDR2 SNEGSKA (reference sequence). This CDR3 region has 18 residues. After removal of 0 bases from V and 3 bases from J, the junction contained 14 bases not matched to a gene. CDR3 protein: CSARDRVSGGPFYNEQFF. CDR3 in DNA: TGCAGTGCTAGAGATCGGGTATCGGGAGGCCCGTTCTACAATGAGCAGTTCTTC.

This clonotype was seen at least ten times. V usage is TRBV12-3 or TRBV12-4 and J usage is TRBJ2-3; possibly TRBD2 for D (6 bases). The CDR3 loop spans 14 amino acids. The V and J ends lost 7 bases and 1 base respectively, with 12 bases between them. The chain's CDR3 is CASKQASGTDTQYF. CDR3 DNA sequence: TGTGCCAGCAAGCAGGCTAGCGGCACAGATACGCAGTATTTT.

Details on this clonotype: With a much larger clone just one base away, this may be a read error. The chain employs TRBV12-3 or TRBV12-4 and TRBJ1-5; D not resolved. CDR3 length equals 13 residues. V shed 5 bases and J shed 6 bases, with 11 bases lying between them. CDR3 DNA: TGTGCCAGCAGTGGGTCGTGGAGTCAGCCCCAGCATTTT. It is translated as CASSGSWSQPQHF.

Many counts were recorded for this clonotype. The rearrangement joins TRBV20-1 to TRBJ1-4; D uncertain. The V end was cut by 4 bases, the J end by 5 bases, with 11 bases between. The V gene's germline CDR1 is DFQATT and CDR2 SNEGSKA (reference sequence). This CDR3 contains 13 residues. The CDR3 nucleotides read TGCAGTGCTATCGCGACGATGAATGAAAAACTGTTTTTT. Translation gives CSAIATMNEKLFF.

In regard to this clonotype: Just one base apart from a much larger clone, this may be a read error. In DNA, the CDR3 is TGTGCCAGCAGCGGCAGGGGAATGAGCAGTCAGCCCCAGCATTTT. Translating gives CASSGRGMSSQPQHF. The J gene is TRBJ1-5, the V gene TRBV7-2; maybe TRBD1 (6 bases). Per the germline V gene, CDR1 is SGHTA and CDR2 is FQGNSA. CDR3 length: 15 amino acids.